What follows are 2 T cell receptor beta chains derived from one specimen sequenced in a study of T cells after yellow fever vaccination. TCRdb recomputed calls from the 5' RACE reads with MiXCR, one row per CDR3 protein. The sample holds a few hundred thousand distinct CDR3 sequences, 6.9% seen once. This sample comprised CD4+ T cells sorted from PBMCs, obtained 15 days after the yellow fever booster vaccination. The receptors were sampled from a young man who received the YFV17D yellow fever vaccine.

The chain joins TRBV20-1 to TRBJ2-1; maybe TRBD2 (5 bases). This CDR3 comprises 13 residues. The germline V gene encodes CDR1 DFQATT and CDR2 SNEGSKA (reference sequence). CDR3 residues: CRATPPSSNEQFF. DNA of the CDR3: TGCAGAGCCACCCCACCTAGCAGCAATGAGCAGTTCTTC.

This clonotype was picked up a small number of times. The genes are TRBV20-1 and TRBJ2-1; 8 nucleotides align to TRBD2. Germline V gene sequence: CDR1 DFQATT, CDR2 SNEGSKA (reference sequence). With 6 bases clipped from V and 8 bases from J, the junction kept 12 bases outside the gene matches. CDR3 length equals 14 residues. CDR3 nucleotide sequence: TGCAGTGCCCCCCAGCCAGCGGGAGAGGATGAGCAGTTCTTC. Its protein is CSAPQPAGEDEQFF.